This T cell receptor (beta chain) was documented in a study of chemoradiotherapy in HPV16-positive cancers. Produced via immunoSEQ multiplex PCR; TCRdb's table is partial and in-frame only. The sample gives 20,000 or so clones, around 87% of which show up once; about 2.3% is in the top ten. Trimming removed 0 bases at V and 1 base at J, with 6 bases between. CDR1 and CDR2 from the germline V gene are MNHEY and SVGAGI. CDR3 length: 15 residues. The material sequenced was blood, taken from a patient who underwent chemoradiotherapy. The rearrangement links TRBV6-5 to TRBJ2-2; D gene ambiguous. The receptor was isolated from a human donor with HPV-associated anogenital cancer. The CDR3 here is CASSYSNRNTGELFF. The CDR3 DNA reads TGTGCCAGCAGTTACTCGAACAGGAACACCGGGGAGCTGTTTTTT.